This TCR beta chain came from a study of blood T cells in healthy people across ages. The study, taken as a whole, reports: TCR beta diversity was tightly associated with the proportion of naive T cells. Donor CMV infection status was unknown, possibly confounding age-related changes in expanded clonotypes.

A second about 7 to 11 cycle PCR used barcoded and J-beta primers. Each cDNA was tagged by a template-switch adaptor containing 12 random nucleotides. One entry per CDR3 protein, called by TCRdb with MiXCR from the 5' RACE reads. The sample has fewer than 650,000 distinct CDR3 sequences, about 27% seen once. This clonotype appeared a single time. What it binds is not known. V was cut by 2 bases and J by 7 bases, with 18 bases left in between. Per the germline V gene, CDR1 is MNHEY and CDR2 is SMNVEV (reference sequence). This CDR3 comprises 15 residues. These same records also appear under a second study, on T cells of mothers and their children. This second report adds: The study obtained over 9 million TCR beta CDR3 reads per mother and around 2.7 million per child.

The sequenced material came from blood. The receptor was derived from a boy between 2 and 10 years old in good health. The V gene is TRBV27, the J gene TRBJ2-7, with D tentatively TRBD1 (6 bases). The CDR3 DNA follows: TGTGCCAGCAGTTTAGGACAGACGGTTCTGGGAGAGCAGTACTTC. Translating gives CASSLGQTVLGEQYF.